Listed below are T cell receptor beta chains from one sample, sequenced in a study of PD-L1 blockade in urothelial cancer. The assay was immunoSEQ multiplex PCR, and TCRdb's table has in-frame clones only and misses some. Of under 70,000 clones listed, roughly four fifths are singletons. The sequencing used PBMCs, collected around atezolizumab (anti-PD-L1) treatment. The receptors shown here come from a man aged 70 or older with urothelial cancer. Each CDR3 is given with its conserved first and last residue. The D gene is left open where the match is weak. For some rows the clone size is stated as once, few or many, or as a class when expanded; others skip it.

>TRBV19|TRBD1|.|TRBJ2-5
CASSFGQGKAGETQYF
TGTGCCAGTAGTTTCGGACAGGGAAAAGCGGGAGAGACCCAGTACTTC
>TRBV5-1|.|once|TRBJ1-1
CASSLSWNTEAFF
TGCGCCAGCAGCTTGTCGTGGAACACTGAAGCTTTCTTT
>TRBV5-5|.|.|TRBJ2-3
CASSFGSGITDTQYF
TGTGCCAGCAGCTTTGGTAGCGGTATCACAGATACGCAGTATTTT
>TRBV9|.|.|TRBJ1-2
CASSVYGGGTTGGYTF
TGTGCCAGCAGCGTATATGGGGGGGGCACAACTGGTGGCTACACCTTC
>TRBV6-5|.|few|TRBJ1-3
CASSSTSSGNTIYF
TGTGCCAGCAGTTCCACGAGCTCTGGAAACACCATATATTTT
>TRBV25-1|.|few|TRBJ2-1
CASSARAGSYNEQFF
TGTGCCAGCAGTGCCCGAGCGGGCTCCTACAATGAGCAGTTCTTC
>TRBV29-1|TRBD1|.|TRBJ2-3
CSVPGQGGDTQYF
TGCAGCGTACCAGGACAGGGAGGAGATACGCAGTATTTT
>TRBV15|TRBD2|.|TRBJ2-2
CATSRDGSGKYTGELFF
TGTGCCACCAGCAGAGATGGAAGCGGGAAGTACACCGGGGAGCTGTTTTTT
>TRBV9|TRBD2|.|TRBJ2-7
CASSVGLAGDSYEQYF
TGTGCCAGCAGCGTAGGACTAGCGGGTGACTCCTACGAGCAGTACTTC
>TRBV18|.|.|TRBJ1-5
CASSPREVGLGLPQHF
TGTGCCAGCTCACCACGTGAGGTCGGACTTGGGTTGCCCCAGCATTTT
>TRBV4-3|TRBD1|.|TRBJ1-5
CASSLDRGKGQPQHF
TGCGCCAGCAGCCTCGACAGGGGCAAAGGGCAGCCCCAGCATTTT
>TRBV5-1|TRBD2|.|TRBJ2-1
CASSISGTYNEQFF
TGCGCCAGCAGTATCAGCGGGACGTACAATGAGCAGTTCTTC
>TRBV9|.|.|TRBJ2-3
CASSVEAGGNTDTQYF
TGTGCCAGCAGCGTAGAAGCCGGGGGAAACACAGATACGCAGTATTTT
>TRBV5-6|.|.|TRBJ1-2
CASSLVAGASDYGYTF
TGTGCCAGCAGCTTGGTGGCAGGGGCAAGCGACTATGGCTACACCTTC
>TRBV10-3|TRBD1|.|TRBJ2-5
CAISGQGEETQYF
TGTGCCATCAGTGGACAGGGAGAAGAGACCCAGTACTTC
>TRBV28|.|.|TRBJ1-3
CASSLSRGSGNTIYF
TGTGCCAGCAGTTTGAGCCGGGGGTCTGGAAACACCATATATTTT
>TRBV6-5|TRBD1|.|TRBJ2-7
CASSFTGESYYEQYF
TGTGCCAGCAGTTTCACAGGGGAAAGTTACTACGAGCAGTACTTC
>TRBV9|.|.|TRBJ2-2
CASSDPLDREDTGELFF
TGTGCCAGCAGTGACCCACTGGACAGAGAGGACACCGGGGAGCTGTTTTTT
>TRBV7-8|TRBD1|.|TRBJ1-5
CASSHHLTGTRQPQHF
TGTGCCAGCAGCCACCATCTGACAGGGACGAGGCAGCCCCAGCATTTT
>TRBV7-2|TRBD2|few|TRBJ2-1
CASRNGRAGNEQFF
TGTGCCAGCAGAAACGGGAGGGCCGGCAATGAGCAGTTCTTC
>TRBV7-9|.|.|TRBJ1-5
CASSRDTQGNQPQHF
TGTGCCAGCAGCCGGGACACCCAGGGCAATCAGCCCCAGCATTTT
>TRBV2|TRBD2|.|TRBJ2-7
CASSGVAGSYEQYF
TGTGCCAGCAGTGGGGTAGCGGGGTCCTACGAGCAGTACTTC
>TRBV27|.|.|TRBJ2-1
CASRPGGEPYNEQFF
TGTGCCAGCAGACCCGGGGGTGAGCCCTACAATGAGCAGTTCTTC
>TRBV9|.|.|TRBJ2-7
CASSVGHGYEQYF
TGTGCCAGCAGCGTAGGCCACGGCTACGAGCAGTACTTC
>TRBV5-6|.|once|TRBJ1-5
CASSIQGISNQPQHF
TGTGCCAGCAGCATACAGGGAATTAGCAATCAGCCCCAGCATTTT
>TRBV4-2|.|.|TRBJ1-6
CASSPSIQDNSPLHF
TGTGCCAGCAGCCCCAGCATACAGGATAATTCACCCCTCCACTTT
>TRBV28|.|.|TRBJ2-1
CASRTATYNEQFF
TGTGCCAGCAGGACAGCGACCTACAATGAGCAGTTCTTC
>TRBV5-6|.|many|TRBJ1-1
CASSSPTGGGAFF
TGTGCCAGCAGCTCTCCTACAGGTGGGGGGGCTTTCTTT
>TRBV7-2|TRBD2|.|TRBJ2-2
CASRRAREGGELFF
TGTGCCAGCAGGAGGGCGCGGGAGGGCGGGGAGCTGTTTTTT
>TRBV11-3|.|.|TRBJ2-5
CASSLDPLQETQYF
TGTGCCAGCAGCTTAGATCCCCTCCAAGAGACCCAGTACTTC
>TRBV2|.|.|TRBJ1-4
CASSEGEVNEKLFF
TGTGCCAGCAGTGAAGGGGAGGTTAATGAAAAACTGTTTTTT
>TRBV4-3|TRBD2|.|TRBJ2-1
CASTVGASGSYNEQFF
TGCGCCAGCACCGTCGGGGCTAGCGGGAGCTACAATGAGCAGTTCTTC
>TRBV5-4|TRBD1|.|TRBJ1-1
CVADTGVNTEAFF
TGTGTGGCTGACACAGGGGTGAACACTGAAGCTTTCTTT
>TRBV2|TRBD1|.|TRBJ1-2
CASVWRGRGNGYTF
TGTGCCAGCGTCTGGCGGGGCAGGGGGAATGGCTACACCTTC
>TRBV6-5|TRBD1|.|TRBJ2-7
CASSSGQGLPYEQYF
TGTGCCAGCAGTTCGGGACAGGGTTTGCCCTACGAGCAGTACTTC
>TRBV6-5|.|few|TRBJ2-1
CASSYSRFTETNEQFF
TGTGCCAGCAGTTACTCGAGGTTCACGGAAACCAATGAGCAGTTCTTC
>TRBV19|.|.|TRBJ2-2
CASSIRRNTGELFF
TGTGCCAGTAGTATAAGGAGAAACACCGGGGAGCTGTTTTTT
>TRBV11-3|.|.|TRBJ1-1
CASSFSPGVGTEAFF
TGTGCCAGCAGCTTTTCCCCGGGTGTCGGCACTGAAGCTTTCTTT
>TRBV7-8|TRBD2|few|TRBJ2-7
CASSATSGGTYEQYF
TGTGCCAGCAGCGCGACTAGCGGAGGGACCTACGAGCAGTACTTC
>TRBV18|.|few|TRBJ1-1
CASSQGHLNTEAFF
TGTGCCAGCTCACAGGGACACCTAAACACTGAAGCTTTCTTT
>TRBV7-8|TRBD1|.|TRBJ2-1
CASSTGTGEINEQFF
TGTGCCAGCAGCACCGGGACAGGGGAAATCAATGAGCAGTTCTTC
>TRBV7-6|.|.|TRBJ2-3
CASSLGYGAQYF
TGTGCCAGCAGCTTAGGATACGGGGCGCAGTATTTT
>TRBV9|.|once|TRBJ2-3
CASSGNQGLDTQYF
TGTGCCAGCAGCGGGAACCAGGGGTTAGATACGCAGTATTTT
>TRBV27|TRBD1|.|TRBJ1-1
CASSPDRVETEAFF
TGTGCCAGCAGTCCGGACAGGGTTGAGACTGAAGCTTTCTTT
>TRBV7-9|.|.|TRBJ2-3
CASSWGTSTDTQYF
TGTGCCAGCAGCTGGGGGACTAGCACAGATACGCAGTATTTT
>TRBV28|TRBD1|.|TRBJ1-2
CASTMPTGVSYGYTF
TGTGCCAGCACCATGCCAACAGGGGTTTCCTATGGCTACACCTTC
>TRBV18|.|.|TRBJ2-5
CASSPKQGGTQYF
TGTGCCAGCTCACCAAAGCAGGGTGGGACCCAGTACTTC